The 27 T cell receptor beta chains below were found in one sample sequenced in a study of vaccination and CD4 T cells after COVID-19. Treatment reported: approximately 10-day PBMC culture with coronavirus spike peptide pools or control peptides (ViraFEST assay). No antigens are known for them. Sequencing of cultured CD4+ T cell DNA used the Oncomine TCR Beta short-read assay. TCRdb re-called the PCR reads with MiXCR, one entry per CDR3 protein. The sample has several thousand distinct CDR3 sequences, 56% seen once; the top ten hold 22%. Specimen: CD4+ T cells from blood, cultured in vitro. The receptors derive from a human donor who had recovered from COVID-19.

The chain recombines TRBV19 with TRBJ1-1; D is uncertain. Between the trimmed V and J ends, which lost 7 bases and 7 bases, there was a span of 19 bases. This CDR3 comprises 14 residues. The germline CDR1 and CDR2 sequences are LNHDA and SQIVND (reference sequence). The CDR3 DNA sequence: TGTGCCAGTATCCCGCGGCGGCAGCGGGGTGAAGCTTTCTTT. Its protein is CASIPRRQRGEAFF.

In this sample, this clonotype turned up a few times. The CDR3 DNA reads TGTGCCAGTAGTATCCTAATGGGAGGCTACACCTTC. Encoded protein: CASSILMGGYTF. This chain connects TRBV19 to TRBJ1-2; D unresolved. Trimming took off 3 bases at V and 8 bases at J, with 10 bases between the two ends. This CDR3 has 12 residues. Germline loops: CDR1 LNHDA, CDR2 SQIVND (reference sequence).

The CDR3 here is CASSQGWISNQPQHF. The DNA of the CDR3 is TGTGCCAGTTCGCAAGGGTGGATTAGCAATCAGCCCCAGCATTTT. The chain uses TRBV19 and TRBJ1-5; D uncertain. Trimming removed 8 bases from V and 0 bases from J, with 14 bases in between. CDR1 LNHDA and CDR2 SQIVND come from the germline V gene (reference sequence). This CDR3 is built from 15 residues.

The chain uses TRBV20-1 and TRBJ2-6; TRBD1 agrees at 8 bases. V trimming: 4 bases; J trimming: 1 base; junction bases outside the gene matches: 6. In germline, CDR1 is DFQATT, CDR2 SNEGSKA (reference sequence). CDR3 length: 16 amino acids. The CDR3 coding sequence is TGCAGTGCTACCGGGACAGGCCAGTCTGGGGCCAACGTCCTGACTTTC. Its protein product is CSATGTGQSGANVLTF.

This sequence joins TRBV7-2 and TRBJ2-7, with TRBD2 identical over 11 bases. Germline lookup yields CDR1 SGHTA and CDR2 FQGNSA. V lost 5 bases and J lost 3; bases outside the gene matches: 6. The CDR3 is 15 amino acids. The CDR3 here is CASSEGLAEIYEQYF. The CDR3 nucleotides are TGTGCCAGCAGCGAGGGACTAGCGGAGATCTACGAGCAGTACTTC.

V and J are TRBV12-3 or TRBV12-4 and TRBJ1-6, with D unclear. The CDR3 spans 13 residues. The V end lost 6 bases, the J end lost 0 bases, and 3 bases lay between the germline ends. The CDR3 sequence: CASSSSYNSPLHF. The CDR3 nucleotides read TGTGCCAGCAGCAGCTCCTATAATTCACCCCTCCACTTT.

The J gene is TRBJ1-2, the V gene TRBV11-2; maybe TRBD1 (5 bases). The CDR3 runs 12 residues. Trimming took off 5 bases at V and 9 bases at J, with 13 bases between the two ends. Germline loops: CDR1 SGHAT, CDR2 FQNNGV. Here the CDR3 reads CASSHDSYRYTF. In nucleotides, the CDR3 is TGTGCCAGCAGCCACGACAGCTACCGCTACACCTTC.

The chain employs TRBV6-4 and TRBJ2-1; D uncertain. Trimming removed 6 bases at V and 6 bases at J, with 15 bases between. The germline V gene has CDR1 MRHNA and CDR2 SNTAGT. CDR3 size: 14 residues. This chain's CDR3 is CASSPGLEANEQFF. The CDR3, as DNA: TGTGCCAGCAGCCCGGGTCTCGAGGCCAATGAGCAGTTCTTC.

J is TRBJ2-3 and V is TRBV19; the D gene is possibly TRBD2 (6 bases). Trimming cost V 6 bases and J 0 bases, with 7 bases left between them. The CDR3 covers 13 residues. Germline V lookup: CDR1 LNHDA, CDR2 SQIVND (reference sequence). The CDR3: CASRGTSTDTQYF. CDR3 in DNA: TGTGCCAGTAGAGGGACTAGCACAGATACGCAGTATTTT.

The chain has TRBV6-5 and TRBJ1-2; TRBD1 matches 7 bases. The ends lost 4 bases at V and 8 bases at J; junction bases unmatched: 13. Germline V gene lookup returns CDR1 MNHEY and CDR2 SVGAGI. CDR3 length: 15 residues. The CDR3 sequence is CASSLDTGVDVGYTF. The CDR3 bases are TGTGCCAGCAGTTTGGATACAGGGGTTGATGTGGGCTACACCTTC.

This chain connects TRBV20-1 to TRBJ2-2; 7 nucleotides align to TRBD1. The V gene's germline CDR1 is DFQATT and CDR2 SNEGSKA (reference sequence). This CDR3 contains 13 residues. V shed 6 bases and J 6 bases; nucleotides not matched to a gene: 7. The CDR3: CSATGTAAGELFF. CDR3 in DNA: TGCAGTGCGACCGGGACAGCGGCCGGGGAGCTGTTTTTT.

The chain combines TRBV6-1 with TRBJ1-2; weak D call: TRBD1 (6 bases). V gave up 6 bases and J gave up 2 bases, with 13 bases separating them. Germline assignment: CDR1 MNHNS and CDR2 SASEGT. This CDR3 is built from 14 residues. CDR3 loop: CASSPTGPNYGYTF. In DNA, the CDR3 is TGTGCCAGCAGCCCTACAGGGCCCAACTATGGCTACACCTTC.

This chain links TRBV10-3 with TRBJ2-2; D is possibly TRBD1 (5 bases). Germline V gives CDR1 ENHRY, CDR2 SYGVKD. Trimming left V 6 bases short and J 3 bases short, with 11 bases between. This CDR3 is built from 14 residues. For the CDR3, the DNA is TGTGCCATCAGCCCTACAGGAGACACCGGGGAGCTGTTTTTT. It yields the protein CAISPTGDTGELFF.

The V and J genes are TRBV20-1 and TRBJ2-7; D call uncertain. Trimming stripped 3 bases from V and 4 bases from J, with 4 bases between. The germline gives CDR1 DFQATT, CDR2 SNEGSKA (reference sequence). The CDR3 has 10 residues. CDR3 sequence (DNA): TGCAGTGCTAGTCCGTACGAGCAGTACTTC. Amino acids: CSASPYEQYF.

J is TRBJ2-2 and V is TRBV7-2; the D is unclear. This CDR3 contains 14 residues. V was shortened by 5 bases and J by 6 bases, with 13 bases between the two germline ends. Germline CDR1 SGHTA, CDR2 FQGNSA. CDR3 nucleotides: TGTGCCAGCAGCCGGCTAAAATTGGCCGGGGAGCTGTTTTTT. It specifies CASSRLKLAGELFF.

This clonotype was observed a few times. The chain links TRBV7-9 to TRBJ2-3; D is uncertain. Germline V gene data show CDR1 as SEHNR and CDR2 as FQNEAQ (reference sequence). The CDR3 runs to 15 residues. Between the trimmed V and J ends, which lost 5 bases and 5 bases, there was a span of 17 bases. The CDR3 loop is CASSAKVGMEDTQYF. CDR3 nucleotides: TGTGCCAGCAGCGCCAAAGTAGGGATGGAAGATACGCAGTATTTT.

The V gene is TRBV6-1, the J gene TRBJ2-1; 11 nucleotides agree with TRBD2. V trimming: 1 base; J trimming: 2 bases; junction bases outside the gene matches: 7. CDR3 length: 18 amino acids. Germline CDR1 and CDR2: MNHNS and SASEGT. CDR3 in amino acids: CASSEGLAGGGTYNEQFF. The CDR3 DNA reads as TGTGCCAGCAGTGAAGGTCTAGCGGGAGGAGGGACCTACAATGAGCAGTTCTTC.

The chain combines TRBV7-3 with TRBJ2-2; TRBD2 might be the D (5 bases). Germline V gene lookup returns CDR1 SGHTA and CDR2 FQGTGA. This CDR3 spans 13 amino acids. Between the trimmed V and J ends, which lost 2 bases and 10 bases, there was a span of 11 bases. DNA of the CDR3: TGTGCCAGCAGCTTATCGAGGGAAGAGGAGCTGTTTTTT. Residues: CASSLSREEELFF.

The V call is TRBV6-2 or TRBV6-3, the J call TRBJ1-5; no clear D. Trimming stripped 1 base from V and 2 bases from J, with 6 bases between. The CDR3 spans 14 residues. From germline, CDR1 is MNHEY and CDR2 SVGEGT. The CDR3 loop reads CASSYWGGNQPQHF. In nucleotides, the CDR3 is TGTGCCAGCAGTTACTGGGGAGGCAATCAGCCCCAGCATTTT.

The CDR3 bases are TGCGCCAGCAGCCCTACTCTAGCGGTCTCCTACGAGCAGTACTTC. This sequence encodes CASSPTLAVSYEQYF. The chain employs TRBV4-1 and TRBJ2-7; 7 bases fit TRBD2. The CDR3 consists of 15 residues. Germline CDR1 MGHRA, CDR2 YSYEKL. The J segment lost 0 bases and the V segment lost 4 bases, leaving 6 bases of the junction unmatched.

CDR3 DNA: TGTGCCAGCAGCTTCAGCGGGGGGGCCAGGGATACGCAGTATTTT. The encoded protein is CASSFSGGARDTQYF. The V gene is TRBV7-2, the J gene TRBJ2-3; 10 nucleotides line up with TRBD2. CDR1 is SGHTA and CDR2 is FQGNSA in the germline V gene. The ends lost 3 bases at V and 6 bases at J; junction bases unmatched: 6. This CDR3 contains 15 residues.

The J gene is TRBJ2-2, the V gene TRBV7-6; D gene unclear. Trimming stripped 4 bases from V and 7 bases from J, with 10 bases between. The CDR3 loop spans 13 amino acids. CDR1 and CDR2 (germline): SGHVS, FNYEAQ. CDR3 in DNA: TGTGCCAGCAGCTCGGTGGGCGGCGGGGAGCTGTTTTTT. It translates to CASSSVGGGELFF.

CDR3 sequence reads: CAWSGGGTGRYILAEQYF. CDR3 nucleotides: TGTGCCTGGAGTGGAGGCGGGACAGGGAGGTATATCCTGGCCGAGCAGTACTTC. The J gene is TRBJ2-7, the V gene TRBV30; 9 positions agree with TRBD1. CDR1 is GTSNPN, CDR2 SVGIG, per germline (reference sequence). The CDR3 covers 18 residues. The ends lost 1 base at V and 6 bases at J; junction bases unmatched: 19.

The chain combines TRBV20-1 with TRBJ1-2, with D uncertain. Trimming removed 0 bases from V and 1 base from J, with 6 bases in between. The CDR3 contains 13 residues. CDR1 is DFQATT and CDR2 is SNEGSKA in the germline V gene (reference sequence). The CDR3: CSAREHSNYGYTF. CDR3 sequence (DNA): TGCAGTGCTAGAGAGCACAGTAACTATGGCTACACCTTC.

The gene calls are TRBV7-9 and TRBJ2-2, with a tentative D call TRBD1 (5 bases). V gave up 2 bases and J gave up 1 base, with 8 bases separating them. Germline CDR1 SEHNR, CDR2 FQNEAQ (reference sequence). CDR3 length: 15 residues. In nucleotides, the CDR3 is TGTGCCAGCAGCTTATGGGGCAGGAACACCGGGGAGCTGTTTTTT. Its translation: CASSLWGRNTGELFF.

The V gene is TRBV20-1, the J gene TRBJ2-3; 9 bases agree with TRBD2. Germline CDR1 DFQATT, CDR2 SNEGSKA (reference sequence). CDR3 length: 16 amino acids. The trim removed 5 bases at V and 2 bases at J, leaving 11 bases unmatched. In DNA, the CDR3 is TGCAGTGCTCCCCGGGGTAGCGGGAGCTTCACAGATACGCAGTATTTT. It yields the protein CSAPRGSGSFTDTQYF.

The chain couples TRBV6-2 or TRBV6-3 to TRBJ1-3; TRBD1 aligns across 7 bases. Germline assignment: CDR1 MNHEY and CDR2 SVGEGT. The CDR3 loop spans 15 amino acids. V lost 6 bases to trimming and J lost 0 bases; unmatched junction nucleotides: 5. CDR3: CASSIDRVSGNTIYF. CDR3 DNA: TGTGCCAGCAGCATCGACAGGGTCTCTGGAAACACCATATATTTT.